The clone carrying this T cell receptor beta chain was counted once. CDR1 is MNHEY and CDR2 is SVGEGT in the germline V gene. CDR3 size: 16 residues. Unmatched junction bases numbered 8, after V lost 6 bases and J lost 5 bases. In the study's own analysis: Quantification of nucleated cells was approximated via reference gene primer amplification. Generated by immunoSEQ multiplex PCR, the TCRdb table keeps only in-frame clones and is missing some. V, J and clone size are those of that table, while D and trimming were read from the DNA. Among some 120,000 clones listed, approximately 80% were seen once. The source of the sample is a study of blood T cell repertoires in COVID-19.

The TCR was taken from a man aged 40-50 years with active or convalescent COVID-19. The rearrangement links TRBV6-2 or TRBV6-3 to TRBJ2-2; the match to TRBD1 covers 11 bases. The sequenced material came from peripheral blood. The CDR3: CASSRGQGARTGELFF. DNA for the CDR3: TGTGCCAGCAGCCGTGGACAGGGGGCGAGAACCGGGGAGCTGTTTTTT.